This T cell receptor beta chain was recovered during a study of T cell responses to AZD1222 COVID-19 vaccine. TCRdb keeps only in-frame clones here, not all; method: immunoSEQ multiplex PCR. The sample carries 250,000 to 300,000 clones, 90% to 95% recorded once. Germline assignment: CDR1 LNHDA and CDR2 SQIVND (reference sequence). The V gene end was trimmed by 7 bases and the J gene end by 5 bases; junction bases not matched to a gene: 12. The CDR3 covers 16 residues. The receptor's source is an adult who received the AZD1222 COVID-19 vaccine. Sample: peripheral blood, taken 28 days after the second AZD1222 dose. V is TRBV19 and J is TRBJ2-2, with 8 bases that match TRBD1. CDR3 amino acids: CASTPLGRGLTGELFF. CDR3 bases: TGTGCCAGTACCCCATTGGGCAGGGGGCTTACCGGGGAGCTGTTTTTT.